What follows is one T cell receptor beta chain and its context. The antigen is undetermined. One junction end disagrees with the germline gene, perhaps due to a read error. CDR1 and CDR2 (germline): PRHDT, FYEKMQ (reference sequence). This CDR3 contains 17 residues. This specimen belongs to a study of beta chain features in type 1 diabetes. Study observations and caveats: Sequencing of cDNA might inflate the share of cells that strongly express TCR.

The investigators reverse transcribed all of the isolated RNA, so they sequenced expressed TCRB transcripts. Profiling relied on immunoSEQ multiplex PCR, and the TCRdb table lists in-frame clones only, not all of them. The repertoire includes around 240,000 clones, 68% of them detected once, and approximately 0.053% sits in the top ten. Sorted CD4+ subsets: naive, central memory, regulatory, stem cell-like memory (CD45RO/CCR7/CD25/CD127/CD95/CD27 panel). This rearrangement joins TRBV13 to TRBJ2-1, with a weak D call TRBD2 (6 bases). Specimen: naive CD4+ T cells from blood. This TCR derives from a man younger than 40 in good health. The CDR3 region is CASSLVPSGLNYNERFF. The CDR3 bases are TGTGCCAGCAGCTTAGTCCCCTCGGGACTGAACTACAATGAGCGGTTCTTC.